This record covers a single TCR beta chain. Its antigen is still unknown. This sample is part of a study of shared clonotypes between healthy human individuals. Study results and caveats: Clonotype sharing among donors was thought likely to change with sequencing depth. Non-shared clonotypes displayed generation probabilities falling below those of clonotypes present in all four donors.

The CDR3 is 15 residues long. The V gene's germline CDR1 is LNHDA and CDR2 SQIVND (reference sequence). Trimming stripped 7 bases from V and 8 bases from J, with 21 bases between. Donors, healthy HIV-negative adults, lacked recent acute infections or vaccinations. Each donor was a Caucasian adult residing in Nashville, Tennessee. Only in-frame clones appear in the TCRdb table, and some are missing; sequencing was by immunoSEQ multiplex PCR. Among around 980,000 clones listed, about 80% were seen once. The clonotype was recovered from a man aged 18 to 30 in good health. Some clones in this sample may be carry-over from other donors' samples. The chain carries TRBV19 and TRBJ2-1, with D perhaps matching TRBD1 (5 bases). The sample comprised memory CD4+ T cells from PBMCs. Subset denoted: CD45RA-negative fraction. DNA for the CDR3: TGTGCCAGTACAGTATCATTCAGGCCCAGGGATGAGCAGTTCTTC. It translates to CASTVSFRPRDEQFF.